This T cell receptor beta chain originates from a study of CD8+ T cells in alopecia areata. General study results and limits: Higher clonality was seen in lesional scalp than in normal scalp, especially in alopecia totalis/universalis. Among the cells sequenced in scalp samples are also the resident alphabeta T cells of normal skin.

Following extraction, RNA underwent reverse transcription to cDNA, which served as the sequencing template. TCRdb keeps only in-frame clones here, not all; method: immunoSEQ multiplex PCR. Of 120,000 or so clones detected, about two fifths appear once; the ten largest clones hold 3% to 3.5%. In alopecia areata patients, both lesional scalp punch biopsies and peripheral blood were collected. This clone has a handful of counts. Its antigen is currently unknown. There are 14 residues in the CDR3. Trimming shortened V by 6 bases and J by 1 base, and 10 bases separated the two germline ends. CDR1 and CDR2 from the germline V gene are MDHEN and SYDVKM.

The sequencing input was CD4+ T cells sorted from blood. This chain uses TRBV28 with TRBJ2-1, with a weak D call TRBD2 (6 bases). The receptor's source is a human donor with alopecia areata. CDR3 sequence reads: CASSPLASYNEQFF. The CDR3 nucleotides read TGTGCCAGCAGCCCTCTAGCGTCCTACAATGAGCAGTTCTTC.